This T cell receptor (beta chain) was documented in a study of blood T cell repertoires in COVID-19. Study summary: Acute and convalescent COVID-19 samples came from the United States, Italy and Spain. T cells, B-cell-depleted T cells, or PBMCs provided the cDNA or gDNA that served as material.

As processed by the authors: Researchers report that nucleated cell counts were estimated from reference gene primer amplification. Sequenced by immunoSEQ multiplex PCR; TCRdb stores in-frame clones only, minus some. V and J calls and clone size are given by that table; D and trimming were obtained from the DNA. Of about 90,000 clones listed, around 87% are singletons. V lost 2 bases and J lost 4, with 15 bases in between. The CDR3 loop spans 16 amino acids. Germline V gives CDR1 GTSNPN, CDR2 SVGIG (reference sequence). The chain couples TRBV30 to TRBJ2-6; weak D call: TRBD1 (6 bases). The TCR was taken from a human donor in a cohort sampled during active COVID-19. The sequenced sample consisted of peripheral blood. The CDR3 nucleotides read TGTGCCTGGAGTAGATTTCAGGGGTCGGGGGCCAACGTCCTGACTTTC. Amino acid sequence: CAWSRFQGSGANVLTF.